What follows describes a single TCR beta chain. The sample belongs to a study of CD8+CD57+ T cells in acquired aplastic anemia. Patients chosen for sequencing had CD8+CD57+ cells that had expanded, as shown by flow cytometry. TCR beta VDJ and CDR3 profiles were obtained from a genomic DNA template. TCRdb independently ran MiXCR on the reads; one entry per CDR3 protein. Of fewer than 80,000 distinct CDR3 sequences in the sample, approximately 70% were seen once. Germline V lookup: CDR1 SNHLY, CDR2 FYNNEI. Trimming took off 1 base at V and 12 bases at J, with 10 bases between the two ends. CDR3 length equals 12 residues.

This chain uses TRBV2 with TRBJ2-1, with D unresolved. Sequences were obtained from sorted CD4+, CD8+, or CD8+CD57+ T cells (not recorded which) from PBMCs. The receptor was derived from a human donor with aplastic anemia. The CDR3 nucleotides are TGTGCCAGCAGTGAAGAGCTTAGTGGGCAGTTCTTC. Translating gives CASSEELSGQFF.